The clone carrying this TCR beta chain was observed a single time. Its antigen is still unknown. CD4+ T cells from unexposed donors were obtained before the COVID-19 pandemic (2011-2018). The sample is drawn from a study of CD4 T cells in relation to SARS-CoV-2 and coronaviruses. In the study overall: Crossreactive spike epitopes shared across donors were mapped to their HLA restriction. Study-wide results and limits: Pre-pandemic and post-infection samples never came from the same donor. In roughly 65% of donors, memory CD4+ clonotypes crossrecognized SARS-CoV-2 and at least one common cold coronavirus spike.

V lost 3 bases to trimming and J lost 2 bases; unmatched junction nucleotides: 1. Germline CDR1 and CDR2: SQVTM and ANQGSEA. This CDR3 is built from 13 residues. Clones were read by immunoSEQ multiplex PCR, and TCRdb kept only the in-frame ones, dropping some. The profile covers 65,000 or so clones, with 75% to 90% appearing a single time and over 1.5% taken by the ten largest. Sequenced input: memory CD4+ T cells from PBMCs. The sequence was collected from a human donor in good health. The rearrangement uses TRBV29-1 and TRBJ2-7, with 10 bases identical to TRBD1. CDR3 nucleotides: TGCAGCGTTGATGGACAGGGGGCCTACGAGCAGTACTTC. Residues: CSVDGQGAYEQYF.